Listed here are 8 T cell receptor beta chains from one sample, sequenced in a study of OX40 agonist ivuxolimab in advanced cancers. Sequenced by immunoSEQ multiplex PCR; TCRdb stores in-frame clones only, minus some. The repertoire has about 77,000 clones, approximately 84% of them found once; the top ten carry roughly 4.5%. The sequenced sample was CD4+ or CD8+ T cells sorted from blood, obtained in a trial of the OX40 agonist ivuxolimab. The receptors were sampled from an adult with an advanced solid tumor such as melanoma, head and neck, liver or kidney cancer.

The V call is TRBV10-3, the J call TRBJ1-2; perhaps TRBD1 as D (6 bases). Trimming left V 11 bases short and J 2 bases short, with 27 bases between. Per germline, CDR1 ENHRY and CDR2 SYGVKD. The length of the CDR3 is 17 residues. CDR3 residues: CASAWQGNRISNYGYTF. As DNA, the CDR3 is TGTGCCTCGGCGTGGCAGGGGAATCGAATATCGAACTATGGCTACACCTTC.

This clone was picked up a small number of times. The chain couples TRBV15 to TRBJ2-3, with 7 nucleotides matching TRBD1. The CDR3 is 14 residues long. Germline V gene data show CDR1 as LNHNV and CDR2 as YYDKDF (reference sequence). After removal of 2 bases from V and 4 bases from J, the junction contained 3 bases not matched to a gene. The CDR3 loop is CATSRQGDADTQYF. CDR3 nucleotides: TGTGCCACCAGCAGACAGGGGGATGCAGATACGCAGTATTTT.

The rearrangement joins TRBV6-1 to TRBJ1-1; possibly TRBD1 for D (6 bases). The CDR3 extends over 15 amino acids. Germline CDR1 MNHNS, CDR2 SASEGT. V was shortened by 4 bases and J by 1 base, with 13 bases between the two germline ends. CDR3 sequence (DNA): TGTGCCAGCAGTGTAGGACAGTACTCGAACACTGAAGCTTTCTTT. It encodes CASSVGQYSNTEAFF.

The rearrangement links TRBV21-1 to TRBJ2-7; the table's D call TRBD1 went unverified against the DNA. TRBV21-1 is given as a pseudogene. This CDR3 has 12 residues. The chain's CDR3 is CASSNYRDEQYF. Here the CDR3 DNA reads TGTGCCAGCAGCAATTACAGGGACGAGCAGTACTTC.

For the CDR3, the DNA is TGTGCCAGCACCCCTGGAGCATTAAAAGAGACCCAGTACTTC. Translated: CASTPGALKETQYF. This chain joins TRBV28 and TRBJ2-5; D ambiguous. CDR3 length equals 14 residues. Trimming stripped 7 bases from V and 3 bases from J, with 15 bases between. Germline V gene data show CDR1 as MDHEN and CDR2 as SYDVKM.

The chain carries TRBV7-9 and TRBJ2-1; D is perhaps TRBD2 (7 bases). Trimming removed 3 bases at V and 10 bases at J, with 13 bases between. The CDR3 covers 13 residues. Germline CDR1 is SEHNR and CDR2 is FQNEAQ (reference sequence). CDR3 in amino acids: CASSFGEGGEQFF. In DNA form, the CDR3 reads TGTGCCAGCAGCTTTGGGGAGGGGGGCGAGCAGTTCTTC.

In its sample, this clone was seen once. The J gene is TRBJ1-1, the V gene TRBV30, with 7 nucleotides matching TRBD1. Germline CDR1 is GTSNPN and CDR2 is SVGIG (reference sequence). The CDR3 runs 13 residues. The V and J ends lost 1 base and 4 bases, in that order; junction bases with no gene match: 3. This CDR3 is CAWSAGGGTEAFF. Written as DNA, the CDR3 is TGTGCCTGGAGTGCAGGGGGAGGCACTGAAGCTTTCTTT.

The chain combines TRBV7-9 with TRBJ2-5; D is ambiguous. Near its end, the DNA agrees better with TRBJ2-7, so the J call may be wrong. This CDR3 region has 13 residues. The germline V gene has CDR1 SEHNR and CDR2 FQNEAQ (reference sequence). CDR3 in DNA: TGTGCCAGCAGCTTATTGACTTCCTACGAGCAGTACTTC. Translation gives CASSLLTSYEQYF.